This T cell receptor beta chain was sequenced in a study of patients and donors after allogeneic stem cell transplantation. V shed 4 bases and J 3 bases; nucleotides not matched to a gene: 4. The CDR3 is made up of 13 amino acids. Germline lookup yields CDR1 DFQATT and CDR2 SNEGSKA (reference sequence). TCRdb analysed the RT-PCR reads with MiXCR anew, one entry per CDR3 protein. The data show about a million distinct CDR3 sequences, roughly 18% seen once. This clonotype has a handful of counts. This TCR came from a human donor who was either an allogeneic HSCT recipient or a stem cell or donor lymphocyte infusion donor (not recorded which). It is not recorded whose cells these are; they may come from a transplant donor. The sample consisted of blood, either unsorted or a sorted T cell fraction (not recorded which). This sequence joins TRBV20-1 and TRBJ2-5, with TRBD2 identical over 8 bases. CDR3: CSATGTRKETQYF. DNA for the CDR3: TGCAGTGCTACTGGGACTAGAAAAGAGACCCAGTACTTC.